This TCR beta chain was identified in a study of regulatory T cells in long-lasting Graves disease. Study background: Antithyroid drug exposure in newly diagnosed Graves' patients had lasted under 3 months. Study findings and constraints: Persistent disease preferred TRBV28, TRBJ1-2 and TRBJ2-5. Peripheral blood, not thyroid tissue, was the sole material studied.

Construction of the TCR beta libraries employed iRepertoire HTBI primers in conjunction with Arm-PCR of CDR3 regions. As originally analysed: Sequenced samples collectively carried about 62 TRBV and around 15 TRBJ segments. Each CDR3 protein gets one entry after TCRdb re-called the multiplex PCR reads with MiXCR. For this entry, the V and J calls and clone size follow TCRdb and not the study's own pipeline. The sample shows 200,000 to 250,000 distinct CDR3 sequences, approximately 20% of them seen only once. Trimming removed 3 bases from V and 3 bases from J, with 10 bases in between. This CDR3 is built from 14 residues. Germline assignment: CDR1 LNHDA and CDR2 SQIVND (reference sequence). As for time point: newly diagnosed GD, antithyroid drugs for less than 3 months. Construction of the TCR library relied on RNA isolated from PBMCs. This clonotype showed up many times. The antigen remains unidentified.

V gene TRBV19 combines with J gene TRBJ2-3; D gene unclear. The sequences come from peripheral blood mononuclear cells (PBMCs), collected at new diagnosis, from a patient treated with antithyroid drugs. The source is a female donor with Graves disease. Here the CDR3 DNA reads TGTGCCAGTAGTATGGTACCGCGGACAGATACGCAGTATTTT. Its translation: CASSMVPRTDTQYF.